The 27 T cell receptor beta chains given below trace back to one sample, sequenced in a study of OX40 agonist ivuxolimab in advanced cancers. TCRdb keeps only in-frame clones here, not all; method: immunoSEQ multiplex PCR. The profile shows tens of thousands of clones, roughly nine tenths of them singletons. Sample: CD4+ or CD8+ T cells sorted from blood, taken in a trial of the OX40 agonist ivuxolimab. The receptor source for this set is an adult with an advanced solid tumor such as melanoma, head and neck, liver or kidney cancer.

The J gene is TRBJ2-1, the V gene TRBV27, with TRBD2 matching over 10 bases. CDR1 MNHEY and CDR2 SMNVEV come from the germline V gene (reference sequence). Trimming cost V 2 bases and J 7 bases; bases outside gene matches: 14. The CDR3 totals 18 residues. CDR3 DNA sequence: TGTGCCAGCAGTTTACCACCGATAGCGGGAGGAACTTATAATGAGCAGTTCTTC. Residues: CASSLPPIAGGTYNEQFF.

V gene TRBV5-6 combines with J gene TRBJ2-1, with 12 bases that match TRBD1. The V segment lost 1 base and the J segment 9 bases; nucleotides outside the gene matches: 8. Germline-derived CDR1 and CDR2 are SGHDT and YYEEEE. This CDR3 has 16 residues. The CDR3 loop is CASSLSPGQGAREQFF. CDR3 in DNA: TGTGCCAGCAGCTTGTCCCCGGGACAGGGGGCACGTGAGCAGTTCTTC.

The chain joins TRBV4-3 to TRBJ2-7; D unresolved. V gave up 3 bases and J gave up 5 bases, with 11 bases separating them. The germline CDR1 and CDR2 sequences are LGHNA and YSLEER. The CDR3 is 13 residues long. CDR3: CASSHPVWHEQYF. DNA of the CDR3: TGCGCCAGCAGCCATCCAGTGTGGCACGAGCAGTACTTC.

This chain joins TRBV4-3 and TRBJ2-7; D gene ambiguous. Trimming cost V 4 bases and J 3 bases, with 16 bases left between them. CDR3 length: 15 amino acids. Looked up from germline, CDR1 is LGHNA and CDR2 is YSLEER. The CDR3 region has the DNA TGCGCCAGCAGCCTCCTTAGGGCCACGATCTACGAGCAGTACTTC. Protein product: CASSLLRATIYEQYF.

For this clone: This may be a read error: a much more frequent sequence differs by one nucleotide. The sample carries other DNA sequences with the same CDR3. In nucleotides, the CDR3 is TGTGCCAGCAGCGTAAACACCGGGGAGCTGTTTTTT. Translation: CASSVNTGELFF. This chain uses TRBV9 with TRBJ2-2; D call uncertain. V was clipped by 1 base and J by 2 bases, with 0 bases between them. This CDR3 has 12 residues. Germline V lookup: CDR1 SGDLS, CDR2 YYNGEE.

With regard to this clone: Other DNA sequences in this sample translate to the same CDR3. The chain employs TRBV6-5 and TRBJ2-5; D gene unclear. Trimming pared 0 bases from V and 5 bases from J, leaving 7 bases between. The germline CDR1 and CDR2 sequences are MNHEY and SVGAGI. The CDR3 has 13 amino acids. CDR3 in amino acids: CASSYSKRETQYF. The CDR3 DNA sequence: TGTGCCAGCAGTTACTCCAAAAGGGAGACCCAGTACTTC.

The chain carries TRBV5-4 and TRBJ2-7; D uncertain. Germline CDR1 reads SGHNT; CDR2 reads YYREEE (reference sequence). Trimming stripped 0 bases from V and 3 bases from J, with 10 bases between. This CDR3 is 14 amino acids long. The CDR3 DNA reads as TGTGCCAGCAGCTTGGGGACGGATGTCTACGAGCAGTACTTC. Its protein product is CASSLGTDVYEQYF.

The chain carries TRBV7-8 and TRBJ2-7, with D uncertain. Per the germline V gene, CDR1 is SGHVS and CDR2 is FQNEAQ. Trimming shortened V by 6 bases and J by 0 bases, and 6 bases separated the two germline ends. This CDR3 spans 12 amino acids. DNA for the CDR3: TGTGCCAGCAGTCCGAGCTCCTACGAGCAGTACTTC. Protein product: CASSPSSYEQYF. The full variable domain, its missing parts supplied by reference TRBV7-8 and TRBJ2-7, is GAGVSQSPRYKVAKRGQDVALRCDPISGHVSLFWYQQALGQGPEFLTYFQNEAQLDKSGLPSDRFFAERPEGSVSTLKIQRTQQEDSAVYLCASSPSSYEQYFGPGTRLTVT.

The V and J genes are TRBV4-3 and TRBJ2-7, with TRBD2 as a possible D gene (6 bases). CDR3 length: 17 residues. V dropped 0 bases and J dropped 4 bases, with 19 bases sitting between them. Germline loops: CDR1 LGHNA, CDR2 YSLEER. This CDR3 is CASSQDRLGGGLYEQYF. The CDR3 bases are TGCGCCAGCAGCCAAGATCGACTAGGTGGAGGGCTATACGAGCAGTACTTC.

This chain connects TRBV30 to TRBJ2-5, with D possibly matching TRBD2 (5 bases). CDR1 is GTSNPN and CDR2 is SVGIG in the germline V gene (reference sequence). Trimming cost V 2 bases and J 5 bases, with 18 bases left between them. This CDR3 contains 15 residues. The CDR3 coding sequence is TGTGCCTGGAGTCTCACTACTAGTCGGCGGGAGACCCAGTACTTC. Its protein is CAWSLTTSRRETQYF.

This chain links TRBV19 with TRBJ2-7; the D gene is possibly TRBD1 (7 bases). V was cut by 5 bases and J by 4 bases, with 12 bases left in between. The CDR3 covers 13 residues. CDR1 is LNHDA, CDR2 SQIVND, per germline (reference sequence). The CDR3 nucleotides are TGTGCCAGTAGTGCGGGACAGACTTACGAGCAGTACTTC. Translation gives CASSAGQTYEQYF.

The chain is built from TRBV28 and TRBJ2-2; no clear D gene. This CDR3 region has 13 residues. Trimming removed 2 bases at V and 4 bases at J, with 5 bases between. The germline gives CDR1 MDHEN, CDR2 SYDVKM. CDR3 in amino acids: CASSLGVTGELFF. The CDR3 nucleotides read TGTGCCAGCAGTTTAGGAGTCACCGGGGAGCTGTTTTTT. The full variable domain, rest sourced from reference TRBV28 and TRBJ2-2, is DVKVTQSSRYLVKRTGEKVFLECVQDMDHENMFWYRQDPGLGLRLIYFSYDVKMKEKGDIPEGYSVSREKKERFSLILESASTNQTSMYLCASSLGVTGELFFGEGSRLTVL.

J is TRBJ2-1 and V is TRBV6-5; D not resolved. The CDR3 is 15 amino acids. Deletions cut 0 bases from V and 2 bases from J, with 8 bases between. Germline-derived CDR1 and CDR2 are MNHEY and SVGAGI. CDR3 sequence (DNA): TGTGCCAGCAGTTACTCAGGTCCTCCCTACAATGAGCAGTTCTTC. Amino acids: CASSYSGPPYNEQFF.

The chain links TRBV11-2 to TRBJ1-2; unclear D gene. The CDR3 covers 14 residues. Germline loops: CDR1 SGHAT, CDR2 FQNNGV. V dropped 2 bases and J dropped 6 bases, with 13 bases sitting between them. The CDR3 sequence is CASSLPGKGDGYTF. The CDR3 region has the DNA TGTGCCAGCAGCTTACCCGGGAAAGGAGATGGCTACACCTTC.

This clone was detected only once. V usage is TRBV15 and J usage is TRBJ1-5; D gene ambiguous. Germline values: CDR1 LNHNV, CDR2 YYDKDF (reference sequence). This CDR3 comprises 14 residues. V was cut by 5 bases and J by 1 base, with 9 bases left in between. This chain's CDR3 is CATSGGWSNQPQHF. CDR3 sequence (DNA): TGTGCCACCAGCGGCGGTTGGAGCAATCAGCCCCAGCATTTT.

The chain has TRBV5-1 and TRBJ2-3; 9 bases line up with TRBD2. From germline, CDR1 is SGHRS and CDR2 YFSETQ. The CDR3 is 15 amino acids. The ends lost 4 bases at V and 3 bases at J; junction bases unmatched: 6. The CDR3: CASSPWTSETDTQYF. DNA of the CDR3: TGCGCCAGCAGCCCGTGGACTAGCGAAACAGATACGCAGTATTTT.

This clone was observed once. This chain uses TRBV28 with TRBJ2-1; a weak D match, TRBD2 (5 bases). This CDR3 region has 14 residues. V lost 3 bases and J lost 7, with 13 bases in between. Looked up from germline, CDR1 is MDHEN and CDR2 is SYDVKM. The CDR3 protein is CASSFPGLGNEQFF. CDR3 in DNA: TGTGCCAGCAGTTTCCCGGGGTTGGGAAATGAGCAGTTCTTC.

This chain joins TRBV27 and TRBJ2-7; TRBD2 is a possible D gene (5 bases). Looked up from germline, CDR1 is MNHEY and CDR2 is SMNVEV (reference sequence). This CDR3 comprises 15 residues. Trimming cost V 3 bases and J 2 bases, with 14 bases left between them. The CDR3 is CASSLVGGPPYEQYF. The CDR3 nucleotides read TGTGCCAGCAGTTTGGTCGGCGGGCCCCCCTACGAGCAGTACTTC.

This chain links TRBV6-5 with TRBJ1-1, with D unclear. Per the germline V gene, CDR1 is MNHEY and CDR2 is SVGAGI. The ends were cut back, 0 bases at V and 4 bases at J, with 12 bases in the middle. The CDR3 totals 15 residues. In DNA form, the CDR3 reads TGTGCCAGCAGTTACTCGATGTCGGGGAGCACTGAAGCTTTCTTT. It codes for CASSYSMSGSTEAFF.

This rearrangement joins TRBV19 to TRBJ2-1; D gene ambiguous. Germline V gene sequence: CDR1 LNHDA, CDR2 SQIVND (reference sequence). There are 15 residues in the CDR3. V lost 4 bases, J lost 5 bases, and 15 bases lay in between. CDR3 nucleotide sequence: TGTGCCAGTAGTACTTCTCTAGTTTCCAACAATGAGCAGTTCTTC. Amino acids: CASSTSLVSNNEQFF.

This clone occurred once. The chain joins TRBV5-4 to TRBJ1-1; D is ambiguous. Germline lookup yields CDR1 SGHNT and CDR2 YYREEE (reference sequence). This CDR3 comprises 14 residues. V was cut by 4 bases and J by 1 base, with 11 bases left in between. The chain's CDR3 is CASSLTWGNTEAFF. The DNA of the CDR3 is TGTGCCAGCAGCCTGACATGGGGGAACACTGAAGCTTTCTTT.

The rearrangement links TRBV13 to TRBJ1-2; unclear D gene. CDR1 is PRHDT, CDR2 FYEKMQ, per germline (reference sequence). With 7 bases removed from V and 7 bases from J, the gap between germline ends came to 28 bases. There are 17 residues in the CDR3. The CDR3 protein is CASITLGSQIEYSGYTF. CDR3 sequence (DNA): TGTGCCAGCATCACTCTGGGATCACAGATTGAGTACTCTGGCTACACCTTC.

This chain connects TRBV28 to TRBJ2-3, with 11 bases aligning to TRBD2. The CDR3 is 16 amino acids. V lost 10 bases and J lost 3; bases outside the gene matches: 12. CDR1 and CDR2 from the germline V gene are MDHEN and SYDVKM. Written as DNA, the CDR3 is TGTGCCACACAATCCTCTAGCGGGAGGACTACAGATACGCAGTATTTT. Translated: CATQSSSGRTTDTQYF. Using reference TRBV28 and TRBJ2-3 for the parts outside the CDR3, the full variable domain is DVKVTQSSRYLVKRTGEKVFLECVQDMDHENMFWYRQDPGLGLRLIYFSYDVKMKEKGDIPEGYSVSREKKERFSLILESASTNQTSMYLCATQSSSGRTTDTQYFGPGTRLTVL.

The chain uses TRBV5-4 and TRBJ2-1; TRBD1 matches at 12 bases. Germline V gene sequence: CDR1 SGHNT, CDR2 YYREEE (reference sequence). The CDR3 contains 19 residues. Trimming cost V 1 base and J 1 base; bases outside gene matches: 9. CDR3 nucleotide sequence: TGTGCCAGCAGCTTGCCGGGACAGGGGGCTCATTGGTCCTACAATGAGCAGTTCTTC. Translation: CASSLPGQGAHWSYNEQFF.

This chain joins TRBV4-1 and TRBJ1-5; D not resolved. The CDR3 loop spans 17 amino acids. Germline V gene data show CDR1 as MGHRA and CDR2 as YSYEKL. Trimming left V 2 bases short and J 0 bases short, with 14 bases between. In DNA, the CDR3 is TGCGCCAGCAGCCAATTCCCTCCCCAGACTAGCAATCAGCCCCAGCATTTT. Translation gives CASSQFPPQTSNQPQHF.

The rearrangement uses TRBV9 and TRBJ1-4; D is ambiguous. Trimming removed 3 bases at V and 8 bases at J, with 11 bases between. The germline gives CDR1 SGDLS, CDR2 YYNGEE. CDR3 length equals 13 residues. In nucleotides, the CDR3 is TGTGCCAGCAGCGCCCCGGCGGAAGAAAAACTGTTTTTT. Protein product: CASSAPAEEKLFF.

In this sample, this clone turned up once. V usage is TRBV9 and J usage is TRBJ1-4; maybe TRBD1 (5 bases). Per the germline V gene, CDR1 is SGDLS and CDR2 is YYNGEE. V shed 0 bases and J shed 10 bases, with 10 bases lying between them. CDR3 size: 13 residues. CDR3 bases: TGTGCCAGCAGCGTAGGGACAACGGGAAAACTGTTTTTT. The encoded protein is CASSVGTTGKLFF.